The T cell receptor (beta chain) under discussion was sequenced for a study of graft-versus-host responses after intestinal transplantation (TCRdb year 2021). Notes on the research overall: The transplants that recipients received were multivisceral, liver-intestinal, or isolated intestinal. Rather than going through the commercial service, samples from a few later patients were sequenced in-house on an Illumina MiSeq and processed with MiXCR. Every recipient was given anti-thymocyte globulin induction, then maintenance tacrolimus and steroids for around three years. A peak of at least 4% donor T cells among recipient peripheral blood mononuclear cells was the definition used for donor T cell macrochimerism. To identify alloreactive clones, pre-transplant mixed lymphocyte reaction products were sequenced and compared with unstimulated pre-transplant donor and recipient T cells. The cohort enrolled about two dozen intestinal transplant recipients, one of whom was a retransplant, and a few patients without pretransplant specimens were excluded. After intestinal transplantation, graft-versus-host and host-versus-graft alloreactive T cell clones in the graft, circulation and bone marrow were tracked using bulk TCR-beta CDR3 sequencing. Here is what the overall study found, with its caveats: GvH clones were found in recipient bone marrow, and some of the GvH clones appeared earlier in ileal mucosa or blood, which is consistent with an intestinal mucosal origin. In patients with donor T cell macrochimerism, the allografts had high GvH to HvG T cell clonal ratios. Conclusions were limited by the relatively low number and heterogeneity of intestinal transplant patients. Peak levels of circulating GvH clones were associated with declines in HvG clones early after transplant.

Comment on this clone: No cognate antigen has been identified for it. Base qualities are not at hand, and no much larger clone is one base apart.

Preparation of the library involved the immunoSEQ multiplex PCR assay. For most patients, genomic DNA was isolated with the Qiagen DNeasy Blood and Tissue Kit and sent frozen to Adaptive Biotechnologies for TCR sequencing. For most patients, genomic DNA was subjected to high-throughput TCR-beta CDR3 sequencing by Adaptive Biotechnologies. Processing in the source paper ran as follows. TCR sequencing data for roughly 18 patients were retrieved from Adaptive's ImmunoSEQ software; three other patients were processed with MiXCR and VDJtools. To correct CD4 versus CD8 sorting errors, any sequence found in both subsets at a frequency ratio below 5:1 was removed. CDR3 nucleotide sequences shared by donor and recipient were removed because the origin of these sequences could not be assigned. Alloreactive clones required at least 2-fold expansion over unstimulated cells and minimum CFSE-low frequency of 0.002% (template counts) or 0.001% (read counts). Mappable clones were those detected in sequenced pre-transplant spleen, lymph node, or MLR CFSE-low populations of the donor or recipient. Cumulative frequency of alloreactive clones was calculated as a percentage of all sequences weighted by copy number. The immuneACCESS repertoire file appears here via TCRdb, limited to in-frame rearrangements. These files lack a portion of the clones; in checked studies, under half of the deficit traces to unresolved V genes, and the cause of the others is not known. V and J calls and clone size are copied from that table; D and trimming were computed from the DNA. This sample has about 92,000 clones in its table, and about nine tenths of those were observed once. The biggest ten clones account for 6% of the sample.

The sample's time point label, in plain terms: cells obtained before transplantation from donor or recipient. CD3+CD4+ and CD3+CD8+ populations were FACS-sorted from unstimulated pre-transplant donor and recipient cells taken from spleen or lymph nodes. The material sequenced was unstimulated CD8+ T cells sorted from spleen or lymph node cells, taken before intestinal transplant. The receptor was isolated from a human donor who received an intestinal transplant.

CDR3 loop: CASKKRGGPSYNEQFF. The nucleotide sequence reads as follows: TGTGCCAGCAAGAAAAGGGGGGGGCCCTCCTACAATGAGCAGTTCTTC. The chain is assembled from TRBV7-9 and TRBJ2-1; TRBD2 is a weak D gene call, 7 bases matching. The germline ends are 16 bases apart after V is trimmed by 7 bases and J by 0 bases. The germline V gene (reference sequence) provides CDR1 SEHNR and CDR2 FQNEAQ. From cysteine to phenylalanine, the CDR3 is 16 amino acids long. CDR3 DNA only is kept here, 48 bases in frame from base 1.